The 6 T cell receptor beta chains below all came from one sample that was sequenced in a study of blood T cell repertoires in COVID-19. Clones were read by immunoSEQ multiplex PCR, and TCRdb kept only the in-frame ones, dropping some. The data contain 110,000 or so clones, just under 90% of them singletons. Sequenced material: peripheral blood. The source of these receptors is a human donor in a cohort sampled during active COVID-19.

The sample holds one count of this clone. V is TRBV4-1 and J is TRBJ1-2; TRBD1 agrees at 8 bases. CDR1 and CDR2 (germline): MGHRA, YSYEKL. The trim removed 1 base at V and 8 bases at J, leaving 12 bases unmatched. The CDR3 contains 16 residues. The CDR3 is CASSQALGQGRRGYTF. CDR3 in DNA: TGCGCCAGCAGCCAAGCTTTAGGACAGGGACGACGGGGCTACACCTTC.

This clone was counted between two and nine times. The rearrangement uses TRBV28 and TRBJ1-3; the D gene is possibly TRBD1 (6 bases). The V end was cut by 1 base, the J end by 1 base, with 11 bases between. Germline V gene data show CDR1 as MDHEN and CDR2 as SYDVKM. CDR3 length: 16 amino acids. The CDR3: CASSLFIGTSGNTIYF. The CDR3 nucleotides are TGTGCCAGCAGTTTATTTATAGGGACATCTGGAAACACCATATATTTT.

The rearrangement links TRBV2 to TRBJ1-2, with D maybe TRBD1 (6 bases). This CDR3 comprises 13 residues. V was trimmed by 5 bases and J by 13 bases, leaving 20 bases between them. Germline V gene data show CDR1 as SNHLY and CDR2 as FYNNEI. CDR3 coding DNA: TGTGCCAGCAGTCGAGAGGGGGAGATGAGACGCACCTTC. Amino acids: CASSREGEMRRTF.

The CDR3 DNA reads as TGTGCCAGTAGTACCCAGGGGTCGCATGGCTACACCTTC. It encodes CASSTQGSHGYTF. The chain couples TRBV19 to TRBJ1-2, with a possible D match to TRBD1 (6 bases). The CDR3 is made up of 13 amino acids. With 4 bases removed from V and 6 bases from J, the gap between germline ends came to 12 bases. CDR1 is LNHDA and CDR2 is SQIVND in the germline V gene (reference sequence).

The gene calls are TRBV4-1 and TRBJ1-1; D remains ambiguous. With 0 bases removed from V and 2 bases from J, the gap between germline ends came to 7 bases. Germline lookup yields CDR1 MGHRA and CDR2 YSYEKL. The CDR3 runs 14 residues. The CDR3 bases are TGCGCCAGCAGCCAAGATGGGAGCAACACTGAAGCTTTCTTT. It codes for CASSQDGSNTEAFF.

The chain couples TRBV25-1 to TRBJ2-5; 14 nucleotides match TRBD2. The CDR3 sequence is 17 residues long. Germline V CDR1 and CDR2: MGHDK, SYGVNS. With V trimmed by 4 bases and J by 4 bases, 8 bases remained unmatched. The DNA for the CDR3 is TGTGCCAGCAGTGCGGGACTAGCGGGAGTACTGGGAGAGACCCAGTACTTC. As protein: CASSAGLAGVLGETQYF.